This record concerns one T cell receptor (beta chain) sequence. Its target antigen remains unknown. This may be a read error, as it is one base from a much larger clone. Stable Graves' hyperthyroidism was defined as the absence of progression to ophthalmopathy over 18 months of follow-up. The hyperthyroidism patients were between 18 and 65 years old and newly diagnosed, with a disease duration of less than 2 months. Any patient with an uncontrolled infection, another autoimmune disease, pregnancy or lactation was excluded. Clinical symptoms, serum thyroxine and TRAb, thyroid ultrasound, and orbital computed tomography formed the basis for the diagnoses. PBMCs were separated from roughly 9.6 ml of fresh peripheral blood using Ficoll-Paque density gradient centrifugation. Total RNA was extracted using Trizol reagent, and RNA quality was assessed on an Agilent 2100 Bioanalyzer. The CDR3, cysteine through phenylalanine, is 14 amino acids long. Just the 42-base CDR3 DNA is kept, in frame starting at base 1. Per the germline V gene, MDHEN is the CDR1 and SYDVKM is the CDR2. V gives up 6 bases and J gives up 6 bases, and the segment between their germline ends measures 17 bases.

This sample was included in a study of T cells in Graves' hyperthyroidism and ophthalmopathy (dated by TCRdb to the late 2010s). Concerning the study at large: Peripheral blood was collected at initial diagnosis, before any treatment. To identify TCR V-J signatures that set the groups apart, the researchers used a discovery cohort of 100 patients, made up of 40 to 45 with Graves' ophthalmopathy and some 58 with stable Graves' hyperthyroidism. Prospective prediction of ophthalmopathy was tested in an independent validation cohort consisting of about 20 hyperthyroidism patients and 17 patients who later progressed to ophthalmopathy. The roughly 94 discovery patients were randomly split 7:3 into training and test sets. The study also compared thyroid tissue and blood T-cell repertoires from several Graves' hyperthyroidism patients. Once sampling was done, hyperthyroidism patients were given methimazole at a starting dose of 30 mg daily, whereas ophthalmopathy patients were given high-dose intravenous methylprednisolone. According to the paper, TCR Vbeta CDR3 sequencing was carried out on roughly 130 peripheral blood samples, which came from fewer than 50 ophthalmopathy, around 75 hyperthyroidism and approximately 17 progressor patients.

The research as a whole found: Sample size was not statistically predetermined, and investigators were not blinded to group allocation. Most expanded thyroid clonotypes (frequency above 0.001) were also found in blood, which suggests that blood repertoires may mirror thyroid immune responses. In validation, the model predicted progression to ophthalmopathy a median of about 6.8 months before onset, with about 64% sensitivity and about 75% specificity. Ophthalmopathy was separated from stable hyperthyroidism by a 13 V-J signature model, with approximately 85% sensitivity and 81% to 82% specificity obtained in cross-validation and 80%/75% obtained in testing.

The TCR beta CDR3 regions were amplified from the RNA transcripts. The TCR CDR3 was subjected to a first round of RT-PCR using the HTBI primer set and the Qiagen OneStep RT-PCR kit. A second multiplex PCR round built the libraries, followed by size selection and purification. The libraries were sequenced on an Illumina HiSeq2000 using paired-end 100 bp reads. Concerning the study's data processing: SOAPnuke was used to process the raw data, with reads discarded if the reads contained adapters or uncalled bases, had a mean Phred below 15, or lacked an exact constant-primer or identifier match. High-quality paired reads were merged with COPE v1.2.5, and unique nucleotide sequences were defined as clonotypes. MiTCR v1.1 was used to align the clonotypes against IMGT TRBV, TRBD and TRBJ reference segments. Analysis was restricted to V-J combinations with a frequency above 0.0001, which covered roughly 99% of repertoires. A TCS score was defined as the ratio between F50 (clonal expansion) and ExV (chaos), using BLOSUM62-based TCRdist between CDR3 peptides within each V-J. Welch's t-statistics and random forest reduced roughly 500 V-J features to around 14, which were used in a naive Bayes classifier (R e1071). The public reads were reanalyzed by TCRdb: fastp trimming at Q25, MiXCR alignment, in-frame beta chains only. One record per CDR3 amino acid sequence lists the most common genes and DNA. The V and J calls, along with clone size, are taken from TCRdb and not from the paper's own processing. The sample profile shows about 560,000 distinct CDR3 sequences; over 15% of them were found once. The top ten constitute approximately 18% of the sample.

The TCR originated in a woman under 30 with Graves' hyperthyroidism. The sample taken for sequencing was blood. The chain is encoded by TRBV28 joined to TRBJ1-2; a tentative D call is TRBD1 (5 bases match). The DNA sequence follows: TGTGCCAGCAGCCTTGCGGGGCGCGGCCATGGCTACACCTTC. This gives the protein CASSLAGRGHGYTF.